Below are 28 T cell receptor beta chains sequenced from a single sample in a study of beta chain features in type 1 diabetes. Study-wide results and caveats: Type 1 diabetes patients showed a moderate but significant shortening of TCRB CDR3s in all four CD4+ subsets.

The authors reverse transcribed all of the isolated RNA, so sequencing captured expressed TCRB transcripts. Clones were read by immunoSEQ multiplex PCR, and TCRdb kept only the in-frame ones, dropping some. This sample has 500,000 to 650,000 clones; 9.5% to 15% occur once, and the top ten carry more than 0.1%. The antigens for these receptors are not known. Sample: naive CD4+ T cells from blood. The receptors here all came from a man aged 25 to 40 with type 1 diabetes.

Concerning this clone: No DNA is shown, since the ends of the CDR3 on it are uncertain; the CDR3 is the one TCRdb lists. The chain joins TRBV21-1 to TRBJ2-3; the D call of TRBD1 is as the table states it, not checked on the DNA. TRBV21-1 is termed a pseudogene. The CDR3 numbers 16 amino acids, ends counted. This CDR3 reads CASSKVAGGSPDTQYF.

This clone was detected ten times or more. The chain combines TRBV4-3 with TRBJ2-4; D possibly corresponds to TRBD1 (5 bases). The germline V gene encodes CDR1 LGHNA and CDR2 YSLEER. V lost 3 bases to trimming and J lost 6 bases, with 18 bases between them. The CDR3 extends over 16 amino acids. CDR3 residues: CASSQDPQGAGNIQYF. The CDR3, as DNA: TGCGCCAGCAGCCAGGATCCACAAGGGGCCGGAAACATTCAGTACTTC.

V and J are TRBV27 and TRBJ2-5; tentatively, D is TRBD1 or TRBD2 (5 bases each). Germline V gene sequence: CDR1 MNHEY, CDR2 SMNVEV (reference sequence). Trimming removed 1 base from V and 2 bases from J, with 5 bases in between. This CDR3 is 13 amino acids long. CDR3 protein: CASSLWGQETQYF. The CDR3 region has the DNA TGTGCCAGCAGTTTATGGGGGCAAGAGACCCAGTACTTC.

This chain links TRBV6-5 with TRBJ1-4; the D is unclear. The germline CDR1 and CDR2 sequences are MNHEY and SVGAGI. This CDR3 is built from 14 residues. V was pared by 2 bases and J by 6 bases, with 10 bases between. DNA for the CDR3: TGTGCCAGCAGTTACGGGTCCGAGGATGAAAAACTGTTTTTT. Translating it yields CASSYGSEDEKLFF.

The CDR3 loop reads CATSRVRGISNQPQHF. As DNA, the CDR3 is TGTGCCACCAGCAGAGTCCGCGGAATTAGCAATCAGCCCCAGCATTTT. This chain connects TRBV15 to TRBJ1-5; D gene unclear. V was clipped by 1 base and J by 0 bases, with 10 bases between them. CDR1 and CDR2 (germline): LNHNV, YYDKDF (reference sequence). CDR3 length equals 16 residues.

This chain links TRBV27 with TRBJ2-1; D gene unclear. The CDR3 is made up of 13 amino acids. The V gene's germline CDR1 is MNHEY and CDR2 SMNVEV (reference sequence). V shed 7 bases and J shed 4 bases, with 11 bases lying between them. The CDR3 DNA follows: TGTGCCAGCATAAGTAGTAGATACAATGAGCAGTTCTTC. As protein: CASISSRYNEQFF.

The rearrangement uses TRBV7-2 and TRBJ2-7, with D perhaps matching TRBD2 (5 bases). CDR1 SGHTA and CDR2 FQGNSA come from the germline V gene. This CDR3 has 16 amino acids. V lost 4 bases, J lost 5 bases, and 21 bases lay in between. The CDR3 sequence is CASSSIARAPSNEQYF. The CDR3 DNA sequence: TGTGCCAGCAGCTCCATAGCGCGGGCCCCTTCGAACGAGCAGTACTTC.

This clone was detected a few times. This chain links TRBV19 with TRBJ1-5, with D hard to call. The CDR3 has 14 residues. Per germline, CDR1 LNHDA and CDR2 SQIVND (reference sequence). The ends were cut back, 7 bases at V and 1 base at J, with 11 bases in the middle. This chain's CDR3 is CASKGAMSNQPQHF. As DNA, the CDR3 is TGTGCCAGTAAAGGAGCCATGAGCAATCAGCCCCAGCATTTT.

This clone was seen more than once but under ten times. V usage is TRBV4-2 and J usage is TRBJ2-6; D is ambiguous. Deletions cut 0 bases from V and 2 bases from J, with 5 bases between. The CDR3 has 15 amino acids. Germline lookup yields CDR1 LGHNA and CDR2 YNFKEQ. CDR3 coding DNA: TGTGCCAGCAGCCAAGAAACCCCTGGGGCCAACGTCCTGACTTTC. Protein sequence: CASSQETPGANVLTF.

Written as DNA, the CDR3 is TGTGCCAGCAGCACAGGTGGTCGTGGCTACACCTTC. Its protein product is CASSTGGRGYTF. The gene calls are TRBV6-5 and TRBJ1-2, with D possibly TRBD1 on 5 matching bases. CDR1 is MNHEY, CDR2 SVGAGI, per germline. This CDR3 is built from 12 residues. The V gene lost 6 bases and the J gene lost 7 bases, with 12 bases spanning the gap.

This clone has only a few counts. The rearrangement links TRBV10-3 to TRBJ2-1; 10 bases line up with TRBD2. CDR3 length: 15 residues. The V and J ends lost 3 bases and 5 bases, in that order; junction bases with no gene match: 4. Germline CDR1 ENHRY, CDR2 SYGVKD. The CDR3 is CAISDGLAGDNEQFF. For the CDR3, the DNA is TGTGCCATCAGTGATGGCCTAGCGGGGGACAATGAGCAGTTCTTC.

CDR3 sequence: CASTGELFF. CDR3 bases: TGTGCCAGTACCGGGGAGCTGTTTTTT. The chain recombines TRBV19 with TRBJ2-2; D unresolved. Between the trimmed V and J ends, which lost 7 bases and 6 bases, there was a span of 0 bases. The CDR3 contains 9 residues. In germline, CDR1 is LNHDA, CDR2 SQIVND (reference sequence).

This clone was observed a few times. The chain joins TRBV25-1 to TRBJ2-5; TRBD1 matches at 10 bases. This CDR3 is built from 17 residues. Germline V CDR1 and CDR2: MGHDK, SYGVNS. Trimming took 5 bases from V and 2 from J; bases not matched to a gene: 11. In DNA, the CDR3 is TGTGCCAGCAGTACGGGACAGGGGCTCCACCTTCAAGAGACCCAGTACTTC. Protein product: CASSTGQGLHLQETQYF.

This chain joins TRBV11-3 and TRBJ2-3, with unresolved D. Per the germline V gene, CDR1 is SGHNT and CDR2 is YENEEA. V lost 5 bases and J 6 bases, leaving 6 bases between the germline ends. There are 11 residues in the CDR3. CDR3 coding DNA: TGTGCCAGCAGCATCTCCGATACGCAGTATTTT. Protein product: CASSISDTQYF. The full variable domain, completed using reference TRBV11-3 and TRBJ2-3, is EAGVVQSPRYKIIEKKQPVAFWCNPISGHNTLYWYLQNLGQGPELLIRYENEEAVDDSQLPKDRFSAERLKGVDSTLKIQPAELGDSAVYLCASSISDTQYFGPGTRLTVL.

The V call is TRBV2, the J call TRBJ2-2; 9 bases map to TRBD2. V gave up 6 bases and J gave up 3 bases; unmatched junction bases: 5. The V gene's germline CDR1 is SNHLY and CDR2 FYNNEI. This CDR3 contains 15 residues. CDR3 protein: CASRRLAGHTGELFF. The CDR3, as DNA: TGTGCCAGCAGGCGGCTAGCGGGGCACACCGGGGAGCTGTTTTTT.

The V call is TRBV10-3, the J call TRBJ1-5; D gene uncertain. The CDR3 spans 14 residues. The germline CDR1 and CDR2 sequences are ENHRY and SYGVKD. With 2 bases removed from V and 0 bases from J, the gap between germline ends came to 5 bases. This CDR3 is CAISEQVSNQPQHF. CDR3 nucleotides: TGTGCCATCAGTGAGCAGGTTAGCAATCAGCCCCAGCATTTT.

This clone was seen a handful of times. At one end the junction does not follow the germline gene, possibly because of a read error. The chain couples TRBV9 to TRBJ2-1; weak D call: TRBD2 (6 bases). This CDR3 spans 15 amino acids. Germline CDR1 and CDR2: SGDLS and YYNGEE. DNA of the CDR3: TGTGCCAGCACCGTAGGGAGTTTGGGGGGTGGTGAGCAGTTCTTC. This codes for CASTVGSLGGGEQFF.

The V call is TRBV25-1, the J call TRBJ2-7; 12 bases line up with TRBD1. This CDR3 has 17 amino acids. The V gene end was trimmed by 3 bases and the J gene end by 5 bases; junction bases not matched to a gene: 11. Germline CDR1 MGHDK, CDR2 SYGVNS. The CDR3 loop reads CASSETPGQGASDEQYF. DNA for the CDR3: TGTGCCAGCAGTGAGACACCGGGACAGGGGGCGAGCGACGAGCAGTACTTC.

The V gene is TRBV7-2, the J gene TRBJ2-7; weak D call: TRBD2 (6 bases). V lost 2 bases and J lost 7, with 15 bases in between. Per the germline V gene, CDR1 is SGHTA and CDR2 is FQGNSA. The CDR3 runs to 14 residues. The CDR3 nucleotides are TGTGCCAGCAGCTTAAGTAGCAGGGCGGGGGAGCAGTACTTC. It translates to CASSLSSRAGEQYF.

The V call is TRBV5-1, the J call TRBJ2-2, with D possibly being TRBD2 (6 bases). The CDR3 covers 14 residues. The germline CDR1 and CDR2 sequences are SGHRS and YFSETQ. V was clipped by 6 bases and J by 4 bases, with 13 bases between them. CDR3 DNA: TGCGCCAGCAAGTGGCAGGGAGGCACCGGGGAGCTGTTTTTT. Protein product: CASKWQGGTGELFF.

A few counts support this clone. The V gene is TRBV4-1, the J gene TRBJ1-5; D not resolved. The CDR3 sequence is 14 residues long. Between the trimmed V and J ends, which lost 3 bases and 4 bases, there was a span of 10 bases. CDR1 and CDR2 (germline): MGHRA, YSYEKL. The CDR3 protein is CASSHEQSNQPQHF. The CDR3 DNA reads TGCGCCAGCAGCCACGAACAATCTAATCAGCCCCAGCATTTT.

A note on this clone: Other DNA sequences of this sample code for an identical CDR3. The CDR3 bases are TGTGCCTGGACACAGGGGAACTATGGCTACACCTTC. Translated: CAWTQGNYGYTF. The rearrangement uses TRBV30 and TRBJ1-2; the match to TRBD1 covers 7 bases. Per germline, CDR1 GTSNPN and CDR2 SVGIG (reference sequence). Germline trimming cut 4 bases from V and 2 bases from J; bases unmatched to any gene: 1. This CDR3 is built from 12 residues.

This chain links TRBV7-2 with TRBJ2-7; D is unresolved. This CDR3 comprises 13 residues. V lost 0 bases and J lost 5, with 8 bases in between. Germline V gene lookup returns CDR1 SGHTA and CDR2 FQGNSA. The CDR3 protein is CASSLAGRNEQYF. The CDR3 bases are TGTGCCAGCAGCTTAGCAGGCAGGAACGAGCAGTACTTC.

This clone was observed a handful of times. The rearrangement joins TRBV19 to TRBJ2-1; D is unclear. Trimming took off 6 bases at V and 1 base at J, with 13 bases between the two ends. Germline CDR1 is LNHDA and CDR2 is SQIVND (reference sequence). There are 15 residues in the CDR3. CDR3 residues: CASRSQGRSYNEQFF. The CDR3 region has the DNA TGTGCCAGTAGGTCCCAAGGAAGGTCCTACAATGAGCAGTTCTTC.

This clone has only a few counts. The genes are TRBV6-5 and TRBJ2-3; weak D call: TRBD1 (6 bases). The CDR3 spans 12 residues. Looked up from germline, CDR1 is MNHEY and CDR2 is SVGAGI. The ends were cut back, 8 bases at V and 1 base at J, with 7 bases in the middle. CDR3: CASRTGTDTQYF. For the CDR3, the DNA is TGTGCCAGCCGGACAGGCACAGATACGCAGTATTTT.

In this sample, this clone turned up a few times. The CDR3 DNA is TGTGCCAGCAGCCTAGTCGGGACAGGGTATACAGATACGCAGTATTTT. This encodes CASSLVGTGYTDTQYF. This chain joins TRBV7-2 and TRBJ2-3; 9 bases map to TRBD1. Germline CDR1 SGHTA, CDR2 FQGNSA. The CDR3 covers 16 residues. J gave up 3 bases and V 5 bases, and 9 bases lay outside the gene matches.

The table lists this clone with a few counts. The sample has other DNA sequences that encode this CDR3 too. The CDR3 nucleotides read TGCAGCGTTAGAGGCACTGAAGCTTTCTTT. It codes for CSVRGTEAFF. The chain carries TRBV29-1 and TRBJ1-1; the D is unclear. With 5 bases removed from V and 4 bases from J, the gap between germline ends came to 5 bases. CDR3 size: 10 residues. Germline V CDR1 and CDR2: SQVTM, ANQGSEA.

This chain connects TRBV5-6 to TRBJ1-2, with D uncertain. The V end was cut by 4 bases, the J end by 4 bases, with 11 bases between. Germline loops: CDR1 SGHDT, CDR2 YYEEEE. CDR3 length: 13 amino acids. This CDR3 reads CASSPMGGYGYTF. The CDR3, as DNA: TGTGCCAGCAGCCCGATGGGCGGCTATGGCTACACCTTC.